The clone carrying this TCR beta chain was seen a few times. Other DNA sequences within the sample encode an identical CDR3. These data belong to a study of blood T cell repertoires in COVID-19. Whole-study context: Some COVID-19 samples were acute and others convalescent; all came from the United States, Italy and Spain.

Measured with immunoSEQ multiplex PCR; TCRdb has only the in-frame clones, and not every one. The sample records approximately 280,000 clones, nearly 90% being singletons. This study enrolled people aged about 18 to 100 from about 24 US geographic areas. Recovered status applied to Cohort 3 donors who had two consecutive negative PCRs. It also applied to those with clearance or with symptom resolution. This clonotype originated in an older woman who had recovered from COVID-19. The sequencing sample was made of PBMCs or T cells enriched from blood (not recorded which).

The CDR3 DNA reads as TGCGCCAGCAGCTTCGGGACAGCGAACACCGGGGAGCTGTTTTTT. Its translation is CASSFGTANTGELFF. The rearrangement links TRBV5-1 to TRBJ2-2; 7 bases align to TRBD1. Per germline, CDR1 SGHRS and CDR2 YFSETQ. The J segment lost 0 bases and the V segment lost 2 bases, leaving 1 base of the junction unmatched. The CDR3 contains 15 residues.